This T cell receptor beta chain was sequenced during a study of cytomegalovirus exposure and HLA in healthy donors. Germline-derived CDR1 and CDR2 are MGHRA and YSYEKL. V was trimmed by 1 base and J by 4 bases, leaving 16 bases between them. The CDR3 extends over 16 amino acids. To note about this clone: What it binds is not known.

General observations from the study: An analysis done earlier found most TCR beta V segments productive about 87% or about 30% of the time.

PCR amplification relied on 60 Vbeta primers (plus 13 Jbeta primers). Assay: immunoSEQ multiplex PCR; the TCRdb copy retains only in-frame clones and omits some. The top ten hold under 15% of the sample, which has approximately 120,000 clones, about three quarters seen once. This TCR came from a woman between 55 and 75 years old in good health and CMV-seropositive. The specimen was PBMCs. The chain has TRBV4-1 and TRBJ2-5, with D possibly being TRBD2 (5 bases). CDR3 protein: CASSQAERGPGETQYF. The CDR3 coding sequence is TGCGCCAGCAGCCAAGCGGAGCGAGGGCCCGGAGAGACCCAGTACTTC.